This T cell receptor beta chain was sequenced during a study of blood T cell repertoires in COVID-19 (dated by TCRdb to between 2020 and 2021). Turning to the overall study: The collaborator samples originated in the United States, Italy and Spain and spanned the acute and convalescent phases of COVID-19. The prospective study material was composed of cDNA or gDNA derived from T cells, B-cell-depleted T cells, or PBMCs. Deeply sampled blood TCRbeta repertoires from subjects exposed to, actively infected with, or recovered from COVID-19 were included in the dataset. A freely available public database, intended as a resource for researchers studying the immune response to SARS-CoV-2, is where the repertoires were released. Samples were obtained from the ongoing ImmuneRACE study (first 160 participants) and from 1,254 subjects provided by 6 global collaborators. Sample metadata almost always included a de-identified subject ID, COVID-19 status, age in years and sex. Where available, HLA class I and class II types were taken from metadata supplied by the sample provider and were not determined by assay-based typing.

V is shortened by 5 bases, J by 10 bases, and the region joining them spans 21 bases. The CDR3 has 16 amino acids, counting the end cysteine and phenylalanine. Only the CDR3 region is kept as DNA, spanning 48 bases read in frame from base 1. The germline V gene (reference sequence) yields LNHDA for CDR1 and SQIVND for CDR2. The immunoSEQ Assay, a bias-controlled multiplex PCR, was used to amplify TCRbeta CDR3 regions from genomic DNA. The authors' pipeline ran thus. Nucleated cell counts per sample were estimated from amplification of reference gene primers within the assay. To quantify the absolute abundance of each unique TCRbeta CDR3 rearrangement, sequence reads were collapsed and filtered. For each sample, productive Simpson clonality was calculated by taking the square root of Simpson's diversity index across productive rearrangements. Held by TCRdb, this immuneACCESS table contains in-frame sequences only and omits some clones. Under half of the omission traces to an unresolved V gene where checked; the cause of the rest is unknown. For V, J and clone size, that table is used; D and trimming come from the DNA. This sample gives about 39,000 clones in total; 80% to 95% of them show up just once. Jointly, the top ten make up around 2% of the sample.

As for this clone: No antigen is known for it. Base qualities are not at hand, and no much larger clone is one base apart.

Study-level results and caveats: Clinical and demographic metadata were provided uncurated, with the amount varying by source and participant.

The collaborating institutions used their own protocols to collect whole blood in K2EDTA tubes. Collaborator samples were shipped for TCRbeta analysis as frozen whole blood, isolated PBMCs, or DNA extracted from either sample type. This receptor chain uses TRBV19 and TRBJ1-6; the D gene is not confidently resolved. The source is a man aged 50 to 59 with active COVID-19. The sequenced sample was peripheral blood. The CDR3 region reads CASSPRVGPAGSPLHF. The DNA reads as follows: TGTGCCAGTAGTCCCCGAGTCGGGCCTGCGGGGTCACCCCTCCACTTT.